The entry that follows covers one T cell receptor (beta chain) sequence. As yet, its antigen is unknown. Sequencing used immunoSEQ multiplex PCR; TCRdb keeps in-frame clones, though not all of them. The profile shows 95,000 to 120,000 clones, 90% of them singletons. The CDR3 totals 13 residues. CDR1 is SGDLS, CDR2 YYNGEE, per germline. Trimming stripped 4 bases from V and 5 bases from J, with 11 bases between. Unstimulated regulatory T cells (CD4+CD25+CD127-), CD4+CD25- non-regulatory cells, CD4 and CD8 cells were FACS-sorted from thawed PBMCs. This sample was included in a study of Tregs in tolerant kidney transplant recipients. General observations from the study: Tolerant patients' donor-specific Tregs expanded beyond overall Tregs, suggesting antigen-driven growth.

Sequenced material: CD4+ T cells from blood, taken before the transplant. The clonotype comes from a human donor who received a combined kidney and bone marrow transplant. The V call is TRBV9, the J call TRBJ2-3; maybe TRBD2 (5 bases). In DNA form, the CDR3 reads TGTGCCAGCAGCACCGGTAGCGTAGATACGCAGTATTTT. Translating it yields CASSTGSVDTQYF.